This entry lists 3 T cell receptor beta chains sequenced from one sample in a study of cytomegalovirus exposure and HLA in healthy donors. Repertoires were generated with immunoSEQ multiplex PCR, while TCRdb's copy carries only in-frame clones and drops some. The table records 250,000 to 350,000 clones, nearly 90% of them present only once. The sequencing input was PBMCs. The receptor source for this set is a man under 40 in good health and CMV-seronegative.

The chain couples TRBV5-1 to TRBJ1-4, with TRBD1 matching 9 bases. This CDR3 is 16 amino acids long. In germline, CDR1 is SGHRS, CDR2 YFSETQ. Trimming cost V 5 bases and J 7 bases; bases outside gene matches: 12. The CDR3 region is CASSDGVGQGSEKLFF. As DNA, the CDR3 is TGCGCCAGCAGTGATGGGGTCGGACAGGGGAGTGAAAAACTGTTTTTT.

The J gene is TRBJ1-5, the V gene TRBV19, with TRBD1 matching over 8 bases. This CDR3 has 15 amino acids. Germline lookup yields CDR1 LNHDA and CDR2 SQIVND (reference sequence). V dropped 6 bases and J dropped 4; count of bases not matched to a gene: 8. The CDR3 reads CASSDTGGGNQPQHF. The CDR3 DNA is TGTGCCAGTAGCGATACAGGGGGTGGGAATCAGCCCCAGCATTTT.

A few counts support this clone. The chain joins TRBV2 to TRBJ1-1; 7 nucleotides agree with TRBD1. From germline, CDR1 is SNHLY and CDR2 FYNNEI. The J segment lost 8 bases and the V segment lost 6 bases, leaving 0 bases of the junction unmatched. The CDR3 spans 10 residues. CDR3 bases: TGTGCCAGCAGGGGACAGGAAGCTTTCTTT. The encoded protein is CASRGQEAFF.